These 21 T cell receptor beta chains were all obtained from the same sample, sequenced in a study of blood T cell repertoires in COVID-19. Clones were read by immunoSEQ multiplex PCR, and TCRdb kept only the in-frame ones, dropping some. The sample shows tens of thousands of clones, roughly 81% of them seen only once. The sequencing input was peripheral blood. All receptors come from a woman between 65 and 79 years old with acute or convalescent COVID-19.

This clone was detected once. The V gene is TRBV4-1, the J gene TRBJ2-5, with TRBD2 matching 7 bases. The CDR3 runs 15 residues. Per germline, CDR1 MGHRA and CDR2 YSYEKL. Trimming removed 4 bases from V and 3 bases from J; junction bases left unmatched: 8. The CDR3 is CASSRQERDEETQYF. DNA of the CDR3: TGCGCCAGCAGCCGACAAGAGCGGGACGAAGAGACCCAGTACTTC.

The genes are TRBV7-3 and TRBJ2-5; the match to TRBD1 covers 11 bases. V was pared by 5 bases and J by 5 bases, with 10 bases of the junction left unmatched. The V gene's germline CDR1 is SGHTA and CDR2 FQGTGA. This CDR3 is built from 16 residues. Here the CDR3 DNA reads TGTGCCAGCAGCCTTTCCGGACAGGGGGCTCGTGAGACCCAGTACTTC. It encodes CASSLSGQGARETQYF. Full variable domain (remainder filled in from reference TRBV7-3 and TRBJ2-5): GAGVSQTPSNKVTEKGKYVELRCDPISGHTALYWYRQSLGQGPEFLIYFQGTGAADDSGLPNDRFFAVRPEGSVSTLKIQRTERGDSAVYLCASSLSGQGARETQYFGPGTRLLVL.

The chain's CDR3 is CASRFDRATEAFF. CDR3 nucleotides: TGTGCCAGTAGATTTGACAGGGCCACTGAAGCTTTCTTT. V usage is TRBV19 and J usage is TRBJ1-1, with 7 bases aligning to TRBD1. This CDR3 comprises 13 residues. Per the germline V gene, CDR1 is LNHDA and CDR2 is SQIVND (reference sequence). V dropped 6 bases and J dropped 4; count of bases not matched to a gene: 5. Based on the CDR3 plus reference TRBV19 and TRBJ1-1, the full variable domain is DGGITQSPKYLFRKEGQNVTLSCEQNLNHDAMYWYRQDPGQGLRLIYYSQIVNDFQKGDIAEGYSVSREKKESFPLTVTSAQKNPTAFYLCASRFDRATEAFFGQGTRLTVV.

This clone was recorded only once. This chain links TRBV30 with TRBJ1-6, with unresolved D. The CDR3 consists of 15 residues. V was shortened by 3 bases and J by 0 bases, with 9 bases between the two germline ends. CDR1 GTSNPN and CDR2 SVGIG come from the germline V gene (reference sequence). Here the CDR3 DNA reads TGTGCCTGGAGCGGACTTCGCTCCTATAATTCACCCCTCCACTTT. Translated, it gives CAWSGLRSYNSPLHF. Full variable domain (rest looked up from reference TRBV30 and TRBJ1-6): SQTIHQWPATLVQPVGSPLSLECTVEGTSNPNLYWYRQAAGRGLQLLFYSVGIGQISSEVPQNLSASRPQDRQFILSSKKLLLSDSGFYLCAWSGLRSYNSPLHFGNGTRLTVT.

A few counts support this clone. J is TRBJ2-5 and V is TRBV7-2; 16 bases are a match to TRBD2. Per the germline V gene, CDR1 is SGHTA and CDR2 is FQGNSA. Losses at the gene ends were 5 bases for V and 4 bases for J; bases not matched to a gene: 7. The CDR3 length is 17 residues. This CDR3 reads CASSVGLAGGPTETQYF. Written as DNA, the CDR3 is TGTGCCAGCAGCGTGGGACTAGCGGGGGGGCCTACAGAGACCCAGTACTTC.

The rearrangement links TRBV11-2 to TRBJ2-1; D is unclear. This CDR3 has 13 amino acids. V was shortened by 2 bases and J by 6 bases, with 8 bases between the two germline ends. Per germline, CDR1 SGHAT and CDR2 FQNNGV. The CDR3 DNA follows: TGTGCCAGCAGCTTAAACAGCATCAATGAGCAGTTCTTC. Its translation is CASSLNSINEQFF.

This chain links TRBV6-4 with TRBJ1-5; weak D call: TRBD1 (5 bases). This CDR3 spans 15 amino acids. V was shortened by 4 bases and J by 2 bases, with 12 bases between the two germline ends. Germline V CDR1 and CDR2: MRHNA, SNTAGT. Here the CDR3 reads CASSVSGLGNQPQHF. The CDR3 DNA sequence: TGTGCCAGCAGTGTTTCAGGGCTCGGCAATCAGCCCCAGCATTTT.

J is TRBJ1-2 and V is TRBV25-1; no clear D gene. The germline V gene has CDR1 MGHDK and CDR2 SYGVNS. V lost 1 base, J lost 1 base, and 4 bases lay in between. This CDR3 has 13 amino acids. The CDR3: CASSEWSNYGYTF. Written as DNA, the CDR3 is TGTGCCAGCAGTGAATGGAGTAACTATGGCTACACCTTC.

The chain combines TRBV18 with TRBJ2-3; D is uncertain. The V end was cut by 3 bases, the J end by 1 base, with 5 bases between. Germline V gene data show CDR1 as KGHSH and CDR2 as LQKENI. This CDR3 spans 13 amino acids. The CDR3 DNA follows: TGTGCCAGCTCACCCAGTGGCACAGATACGCAGTATTTT. It specifies CASSPSGTDTQYF.

This clone was seen once. This sequence joins TRBV11-2 and TRBJ1-2, with 8 positions matching TRBD1. The CDR3 is made up of 15 amino acids. Per germline, CDR1 SGHAT and CDR2 FQNNGV. Losses at the gene ends were 1 base for V and 7 bases for J; bases not matched to a gene: 8. This CDR3 reads CASSLAGGPPGGYTF. Here the CDR3 DNA reads TGTGCCAGCAGCTTAGCAGGGGGCCCCCCTGGTGGCTACACCTTC.

The chain is built from TRBV2 and TRBJ1-5; D perhaps matches TRBD1 (5 bases). V was clipped by 7 bases and J by 0 bases, with 10 bases between them. CDR1 SNHLY and CDR2 FYNNEI come from the germline V gene. The CDR3 has 14 amino acids. CDR3 nucleotides: TGTGCCAGCAACCGAGGACATAGCAATCAGCCCCAGCATTTT. It specifies CASNRGHSNQPQHF.

There are a few counts of this clone. J is TRBJ1-6 and V is TRBV5-6; the match to TRBD1 covers 8 bases. V was clipped by 5 bases and J by 3 bases; unmatched bases: 4. There are 15 residues in the CDR3. Germline V CDR1 and CDR2: SGHDT, YYEEEE. The CDR3 coding sequence is TGTGCCAGCAGGTTTGGACAGGGCTATAATTCACCCCTCCACTTT. Translating gives CASRFGQGYNSPLHF.

The chain recombines TRBV3-1 (or the pseudogene TRBV3-2) with TRBJ1-3; no definite D call. The CDR3 contains 12 residues. Germline V CDR1 and CDR2: LGHDT, YNNKEL (reference sequence). V dropped 4 bases and J dropped 3 bases, with 4 bases sitting between them. The CDR3 sequence: CASSPLGNTIYF. CDR3 bases: TGTGCCAGCAGCCCCCTTGGAAACACCATATATTTT.

The V call is TRBV6-5, the J call TRBJ2-3, with no clear D. The CDR3 has 13 residues. Deletions cut 2 bases from V and 4 bases from J, with 7 bases between. The germline gives CDR1 MNHEY, CDR2 SVGAGI. CDR3 loop: CASSYVAADTQYF. CDR3 nucleotide sequence: TGTGCCAGCAGTTACGTGGCGGCAGATACGCAGTATTTT.

The chain employs TRBV24-1 and TRBJ2-2; D is uncertain. The CDR3 runs to 13 residues. Trimming removed 4 bases at V and 4 bases at J, with 6 bases between. Per the germline V gene, CDR1 is KGHDR and CDR2 is SFDVKD. This CDR3 reads CATSDPGTGELFF. The CDR3 DNA follows: TGTGCCACCAGTGACCCAGGCACCGGGGAGCTGTTTTTT.

This clone was counted a few times. The V and J genes are TRBV2 and TRBJ1-5, with unresolved D. V gave up 7 bases and J gave up 0 bases, with 7 bases separating them. CDR3 size: 13 residues. Per the germline V gene, CDR1 is SNHLY and CDR2 is FYNNEI. The CDR3 is CASKINSNQPQHF. The CDR3, as DNA: TGTGCCAGCAAAATAAATAGCAATCAGCCCCAGCATTTT.

This clone has just a few counts. CDR3 coding DNA: TGTGCCAGCAGCCAATTCCGGGACACTCTCTATGGCTACACCTTC. Amino acids: CASSQFRDTLYGYTF. V usage is TRBV3-1 (or the pseudogene TRBV3-2) and J usage is TRBJ1-2; weak D call: TRBD1 (6 bases). Germline loops: CDR1 LGHDT, CDR2 YNNKEL (reference sequence). V gave up 2 bases and J gave up 4 bases, with 14 bases separating them. CDR3 size: 15 residues.

V gene TRBV19 combines with J gene TRBJ2-1; TRBD2 matches at 8 bases. This CDR3 spans 15 amino acids. Germline-derived CDR1 and CDR2 are LNHDA and SQIVND (reference sequence). With 1 base clipped from V and 9 bases from J, the junction kept 8 bases outside the gene matches. CDR3 coding DNA: TGTGCCAGTAGTATAGTGCAGCGGGAGCTTGGTGAGCAGTTCTTC. It encodes CASSIVQRELGEQFF.

The chain is built from TRBV7-3 and TRBJ2-3, with D tentatively TRBD2 (5 bases). The germline V gene encodes CDR1 SGHTA and CDR2 FQGTGA. V was shortened by 5 bases and J by 0 bases, with 12 bases between the two germline ends. CDR3 length: 15 amino acids. In DNA form, the CDR3 reads TGTGCCAGCAGCACCCGTGGACTGAGCACAGATACGCAGTATTTT. It yields the protein CASSTRGLSTDTQYF.

The chain employs TRBV6-5 and TRBJ2-1, with TRBD2 matching 10 bases. Germline V lookup: CDR1 MNHEY, CDR2 SVGAGI. The CDR3 length is 14 residues. V was pared by 5 bases and J by 7 bases, with 5 bases of the junction left unmatched. This CDR3 reads CASSLAGVLNEQFF. The CDR3 bases are TGTGCCAGCAGTCTAGCGGGAGTATTAAATGAGCAGTTCTTC.

The V call is TRBV7-9, the J call TRBJ2-2; tentative D call: TRBD1 (5 bases). Germline CDR1 and CDR2: SEHNR and FQNEAQ (reference sequence). V shed 0 bases and J shed 2 bases, with 10 bases lying between them. This CDR3 has 16 residues. The CDR3 DNA is TGTGCCAGCAGCTTAGCTTGGACATTAAACACCGGGGAGCTGTTTTTT. Amino acids: CASSLAWTLNTGELFF.